This TCR beta chain was captured in a study of T cell changes during pregnancy in multiple sclerosis. The table came from immunoSEQ multiplex PCR; TCRdb's copy has only in-frame clones and leaves some out. The repertoire holds 75,000 to 95,000 clones, with roughly 93% as singletons. V gave up 7 bases and J gave up 2 bases; unmatched junction bases: 7. The germline V gene has CDR1 SNHLY and CDR2 FYNNEI. The CDR3 runs to 14 residues. Sequencing was performed on peripheral blood, taken in the second trimester of pregnancy. The clonotype comes from a female donor with multiple sclerosis, enrolled in a pregnancy study. The V call is TRBV2, the J call TRBJ2-7, with 8 bases fitting TRBD2. CDR3 in amino acids: CASIASGLTYEQYF. CDR3 DNA: TGTGCCAGCATAGCTAGCGGGCTAACCTACGAGCAGTACTTC.